This is a list of T cell receptor beta chains from one sample in a study of T cells in Graves' hyperthyroidism and ophthalmopathy. MiXCR was run by TCRdb on the multiplex PCR reads, yielding one entry per CDR3 protein. The table records hundreds of thousands of distinct CDR3 sequences, 46% of them present only once. The source material was peripheral blood or thyroid tissue (not recorded which). The receptors derive from a woman aged 18 to 35 with Graves' hyperthyroidism. The CDR3 runs from the conserved cysteine through the conserved F or W. Each record gives: V gene, D gene, clone size, J gene, CDR3 DNA, CDR3 protein. The D gene is left open where the match is weak. Expanded clones are given a class, and other clones once, few, many or no size at all.

V gene: TRBV6-6; D gene: NA; clone size: NA; J gene: TRBJ1-2; CDR3 DNA: TGTGCCAGCTTTGGGGCCCTAGGGAGCGGCTACACCTTC; CDR3 protein: CASFGALGSGYTF
V gene: TRBV25-1; D gene: NA; clone size: NA; J gene: TRBJ2-2; CDR3 DNA: TGTGCCAGCACCGACTCCAGGAACACCGGGGAGCTGTTTTTT; CDR3 protein: CASTDSRNTGELFF
V gene: TRBV12-3/TRBV12-4; D gene: NA; clone size: NA; J gene: TRBJ1-1; CDR3 DNA: TGTGCCAGCAGTTTAAGGTCTATCACTGAAGCTTTCTTT; CDR3 protein: CASSLRSITEAFF
V gene: TRBV10-3; D gene: NA; clone size: NA; J gene: TRBJ2-7; CDR3 DNA: TGTGCCACCTCCTACGAGCAGTACTTC; CDR3 protein: CATSYEQYF
V gene: TRBV10-3; D gene: TRBD1; clone size: NA; J gene: TRBJ1-6; CDR3 DNA: TGTGCCATCAGTGGCGGACAGGGGGTTTCACCCCTCCACTTT; CDR3 protein: CAISGGQGVSPLHF
V gene: TRBV5-1; D gene: NA; clone size: NA; J gene: TRBJ1-2; CDR3 DNA: TGTGCCAGCAGCCAAGGTTGGAACTATGGCTACACCTTC; CDR3 protein: CASSQGWNYGYTF
V gene: TRBV25-1; D gene: TRBD2; clone size: NA; J gene: TRBJ2-7; CDR3 DNA: TGTGCCAGCAGTTTTGAGCGGGAGGGATACGAGCAGTACTTC; CDR3 protein: CASSFEREGYEQYF
V gene: TRBV6-1; D gene: NA; clone size: NA; J gene: TRBJ2-5; CDR3 DNA: TGTGCCAGCAGCCCCGATATCGAACTAAATGTTGTGACCCCGTACTTC; CDR3 protein: CASSPDIELNVVTPYF
V gene: TRBV2; D gene: NA; clone size: many; J gene: TRBJ2-7; CDR3 DNA: TGTGCCAGCAGTGCCATCGAGCAGTACTTC; CDR3 protein: CASSAIEQYF
V gene: TRBV10-3; D gene: NA; clone size: many; J gene: TRBJ2-7; CDR3 DNA: TGTGCCATCAGTGAAGCAGAAAATTACGAGCAGTACTTC; CDR3 protein: CAISEAENYEQYF
V gene: TRBV2; D gene: TRBD1; clone size: NA; J gene: TRBJ1-2; CDR3 DNA: TGTGCCAGCAGTGAGGACAGGGAAAAGGGCTACACCTTC; CDR3 protein: CASSEDREKGYTF
V gene: TRBV25-1; D gene: NA; clone size: NA; J gene: TRBJ1-1; CDR3 DNA: TGTGCCAGCAGTCTCGCGGTAAGGAACACTGAAGCTTTCTTT; CDR3 protein: CASSLAVRNTEAFF
V gene: TRBV29-1; D gene: NA; clone size: many; J gene: TRBJ1-1; CDR3 DNA: TGCAGCGTTGGACGCCATGTGGGGACTGAAGCTTTCTTT; CDR3 protein: CSVGRHVGTEAFF
V gene: TRBV20-1; D gene: NA; clone size: many; J gene: TRBJ2-7; CDR3 DNA: TGCAGCGCCAGCGATTCCTACGAGCAGTACTTC; CDR3 protein: CSASDSYEQYF
V gene: TRBV7-2; D gene: TRBD1; clone size: NA; J gene: TRBJ2-7; CDR3 DNA: TGTGCCAGCAGAACCCCGGGACAGGGGGCCTACGAGCAGTACTTC; CDR3 protein: CASRTPGQGAYEQYF
V gene: TRBV20-1; D gene: TRBD2; clone size: NA; J gene: TRBJ2-2; CDR3 DNA: TGCAGTGCTCCAATAGCGGGGAACACCGGGGAGCTGTTTTTT; CDR3 protein: CSAPIAGNTGELFF
V gene: TRBV29-1; D gene: NA; clone size: NA; J gene: TRBJ1-1; CDR3 DNA: TGCAGCGCCAGGGAGGTGGTTAAGGGAGCTTTCTTT; CDR3 protein: CSAREVVKGAFF
V gene: TRBV19; D gene: NA; clone size: NA; J gene: TRBJ2-5; CDR3 DNA: TGTGCCAGTAGTATGGGCCAGGGTGGTGAGACCCAGTACTTC; CDR3 protein: CASSMGQGGETQYF
V gene: TRBV7-9; D gene: NA; clone size: NA; J gene: TRBJ2-7; CDR3 DNA: TGTGCCAGCAGCTTAGTCAGCGTGGGACCCTACGAGCAGTACTTC; CDR3 protein: CASSLVSVGPYEQYF
V gene: TRBV5-1; D gene: NA; clone size: few; J gene: TRBJ2-7; CDR3 DNA: TGCGCCAGCAGCTTGGCCGGGGCGGGAACTGGCGAGCAGTACTTC; CDR3 protein: CASSLAGAGTGEQYF
V gene: TRBV9; D gene: NA; clone size: NA; J gene: TRBJ1-1; CDR3 DNA: TGTGCCAGCAGCACGGGACTGGGGAACACTGAAGCTTTCTTT; CDR3 protein: CASSTGLGNTEAFF
V gene: TRBV19; D gene: NA; clone size: NA; J gene: TRBJ1-5; CDR3 DNA: TGTGCCAGTAGAGGGCAGCCCCAGCATTTT; CDR3 protein: CASRGQPQHF
V gene: TRBV20-1; D gene: NA; clone size: many; J gene: TRBJ2-5; CDR3 DNA: TGCAGTGCTAGAAAGGACAGCCAAGAGACCCAGTACTTC; CDR3 protein: CSARKDSQETQYF
V gene: TRBV2; D gene: TRBD2; clone size: few; J gene: TRBJ2-5; CDR3 DNA: TGTGCCAGCAGTCATCCGGGACTACTCCAAGAGACCCAGTACTTC; CDR3 protein: CASSHPGLLQETQYF
V gene: TRBV7-9; D gene: NA; clone size: NA; J gene: TRBJ2-3; CDR3 DNA: TGTGCCAGCAGCTTAATGGTAGGAGACACAGATACGCAGTATTTT; CDR3 protein: CASSLMVGDTDTQYF
V gene: TRBV7-2; D gene: NA; clone size: NA; J gene: TRBJ1-4; CDR3 DNA: TGTGCCAGCAGCCTCGCTGGAAGGGGCGAAAAACTGTTTTTT; CDR3 protein: CASSLAGRGEKLFF
V gene: TRBV2; D gene: NA; clone size: NA; J gene: TRBJ2-5; CDR3 DNA: TGTGCCAGCAGTTACCCGGACAGCCGGGAGACCCAGTACTTC; CDR3 protein: CASSYPDSRETQYF
V gene: TRBV20-1; D gene: TRBD1; clone size: NA; J gene: TRBJ1-2; CDR3 DNA: TGCAGTGCCAAGATAGCAGGGGGCCGGTATGGCTACACCTTC; CDR3 protein: CSAKIAGGRYGYTF
V gene: TRBV2; D gene: NA; clone size: NA; J gene: TRBJ1-6; CDR3 DNA: TGTGCCAGCAGTTTTGCGACCAGGGTCAGTTCACCCCTCCACTTT; CDR3 protein: CASSFATRVSSPLHF
V gene: TRBV9; D gene: NA; clone size: NA; J gene: TRBJ1-2; CDR3 DNA: TGTGCCAGCAGCGGCCCGGGAGGGGCTTATGGCTACACCTTC; CDR3 protein: CASSGPGGAYGYTF
V gene: TRBV7-2; D gene: TRBD1; clone size: NA; J gene: TRBJ1-5; CDR3 DNA: TGTGCCAGCAGCTTGGGGAAGACAGGGTATAGCAATCAGCCCCAGCATTTT; CDR3 protein: CASSLGKTGYSNQPQHF
V gene: TRBV24-1; D gene: TRBD1; clone size: NA; J gene: TRBJ1-2; CDR3 DNA: TGTGCCACCAGTGTAGCAGGACAGGGGGATGGCTACACCTTC; CDR3 protein: CATSVAGQGDGYTF
V gene: TRBV7-2; D gene: NA; clone size: once; J gene: TRBJ1-5; CDR3 DNA: TGTGCCAGCAGCCAAGATCTAGGACAGACCCAGCATTTT; CDR3 protein: CASSQDLGQTQHF
V gene: TRBV7-2; D gene: TRBD1; clone size: NA; J gene: TRBJ1-2; CDR3 DNA: TGTGCCAGCAGCTTCTCCCAGAGCGGGACAGGGGTTGGCTACACCTTC; CDR3 protein: CASSFSQSGTGVGYTF
V gene: TRBV29-1; D gene: TRBD1; clone size: NA; J gene: TRBJ1-2; CDR3 DNA: TGCAGCGTTGATTGGGACAGCGTCTATGGCCACACCTTC; CDR3 protein: CSVDWDSVYGHTF
V gene: TRBV11-1; D gene: TRBD1; clone size: NA; J gene: TRBJ1-1; CDR3 DNA: TGTGCCAGCAGCTTAGGAGACAGGGTAAACGGGAACACTGAAGCTTTCTTT; CDR3 protein: CASSLGDRVNGNTEAFF
V gene: TRBV29-1; D gene: TRBD1; clone size: NA; J gene: TRBJ1-1; CDR3 DNA: TGCAGCGCTAGACAGGGGGTGACTGAAGCTTTCTTT; CDR3 protein: CSARQGVTEAFF
V gene: TRBV15; D gene: TRBD1; clone size: many; J gene: TRBJ2-2; CDR3 DNA: TGTGCCACCAGCAGAGGGACAGGAAGGACCGGGGAGCTGTTTTTT; CDR3 protein: CATSRGTGRTGELFF
V gene: TRBV2; D gene: NA; clone size: NA; J gene: TRBJ1-1; CDR3 DNA: TGTGCCAGCAGTGAGACGGGGGATGAAGCTTTCTTT; CDR3 protein: CASSETGDEAFF
V gene: TRBV25-1; D gene: TRBD1; clone size: NA; J gene: TRBJ1-2; CDR3 DNA: TGTGCCAGCCTGACAGGGAACTATGGCTACACCTTC; CDR3 protein: CASLTGNYGYTF